The TCR beta chain under discussion was sequenced for a study of blood T cell repertoires in COVID-19. The CDR3 runs 13 residues. V was trimmed by 1 base and J by 9 bases, leaving 11 bases between them. The V gene's germline CDR1 is WNHNN and CDR2 SYGVQD (reference sequence). Sequencing used immunoSEQ multiplex PCR; TCRdb keeps in-frame clones, though not all of them. The data hold about 200,000 clones, with roughly 80% observed a single time. This receptor was obtained from an elderly woman with acute or convalescent COVID-19. The sample was peripheral blood. This sequence joins TRBV10-1 and TRBJ2-3; the D gene is possibly TRBD1 (6 bases). The CDR3 sequence is CASSEFTGTTQYF. CDR3 DNA: TGCGCCAGCAGTGAGTTCACAGGGACCACGCAGTATTTT.